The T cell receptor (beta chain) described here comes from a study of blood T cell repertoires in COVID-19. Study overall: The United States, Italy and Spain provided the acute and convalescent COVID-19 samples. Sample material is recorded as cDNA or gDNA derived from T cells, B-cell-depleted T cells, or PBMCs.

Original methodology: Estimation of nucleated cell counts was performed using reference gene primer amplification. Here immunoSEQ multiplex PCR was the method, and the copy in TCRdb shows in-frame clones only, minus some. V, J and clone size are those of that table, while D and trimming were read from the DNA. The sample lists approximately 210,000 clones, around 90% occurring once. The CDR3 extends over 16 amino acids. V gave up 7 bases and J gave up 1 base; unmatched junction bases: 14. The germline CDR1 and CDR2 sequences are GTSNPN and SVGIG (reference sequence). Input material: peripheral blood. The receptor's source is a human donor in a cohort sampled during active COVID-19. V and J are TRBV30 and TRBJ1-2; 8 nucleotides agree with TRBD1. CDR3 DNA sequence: TGTGCCTTCCACCACCGGGACAGGAGTTATAACTATGGCTACACCTTC. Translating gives CAFHHRDRSYNYGYTF.